Listed below are T cell receptor beta chains from one sample, sequenced in a study of cytomegalovirus exposure and HLA in healthy donors. Generated by immunoSEQ multiplex PCR, the TCRdb table keeps only in-frame clones and is missing some. The profile covers roughly 70,000 clones, with approximately 97% appearing a single time and around 1.5% taken by the ten largest. Source material: PBMCs. Receptor source: a woman younger than 30 in good health and CMV-seropositive. Each CDR3 is given with its conserved first and last residue. The D gene is left open where the match is weak. Clone size, where shown, is once, few, many, or a class for clones that have expanded.

j_call | v_call | d_call | clone_size | cdr3_aa | cdr3_nt
TRBJ1-1 | TRBV6-5 | . | . | CASSYSIDGGTEAFF | TGTGCCAGCAGTTACTCTATCGACGGAGGTACTGAAGCTTTCTTT
TRBJ2-5 | TRBV6-1 | TRBD2 | . | CASSEHREGTQYF | TGTGCCAGCAGTGAACATCGGGAGGGGACCCAGTACTTC
TRBJ1-2 | TRBV7-9 | TRBD1 | . | CASSPGTEKGGYTF | TGTGCCAGCAGCCCTGGGACAGAAAAAGGAGGCTACACCTTC
TRBJ1-2 | TRBV10-3 | . | . | CAISERSYGYTF | TGTGCCATCAGTGAGCGGAGCTATGGCTACACCTTC
TRBJ2-1 | TRBV27 | . | . | CASNSLLNEQFF | TGTGCCAGCAATTCTCTCCTCAATGAGCAGTTCTTC
TRBJ2-1 | TRBV15 | TRBD2 | once | CATIAGGNYNEQFF | TGTGCCACCATCGCGGGAGGCAATTACAATGAGCAGTTCTTC
TRBJ2-1 | TRBV7-3 | TRBD2 | once | CASSSGGPHNEQFF | TGTGCCAGCAGCTCGGGAGGCCCTCACAATGAGCAGTTCTTC
TRBJ1-1 | TRBV9 | . | . | CASSERGEGLHYGNTEAFF | TGTGCCAGCAGCGAGAGGGGGGAGGGACTCCACTACGGGAACACTGAAGCTTTCTTT
TRBJ2-2 | TRBV6-4 | . | few | CASSMGSGDTGELFF | TGTGCCAGCAGTATGGGGTCGGGGGACACCGGGGAGCTGTTTTTT
TRBJ2-1 | TRBV5-8 | . | . | CASSLSSTEPYNEQFF | TGTGCCAGCAGCTTGTCCAGTACCGAACCCTACAATGAGCAGTTCTTC
TRBJ1-3 | TRBV9 | TRBD1 | . | CASSTATGAGNTIYF | TGTGCCAGCAGCACCGCCACAGGGGCTGGAAACACCATATATTTT
TRBJ2-2 | TRBV5-4 | . | . | CASSLDQRNTGELFF | TGTGCCAGCAGCTTGGACCAGCGGAACACCGGGGAGCTGTTTTTT
TRBJ2-5 | TRBV2 | TRBD1 | . | CASSPFQGAGETQYF | TGTGCCAGCAGTCCATTTCAGGGGGCCGGGGAGACCCAGTACTTC
TRBJ1-4 | TRBV5-5 | TRBD1 | . | CASSLEWDRNNEKLFF | TGTGCCAGCAGCTTGGAATGGGACAGAAATAATGAAAAACTGTTTTTT
TRBJ1-2 | TRBV6-1 | . | . | CASSPGRTGYGYTF | TGTGCCAGCAGTCCCGGGCGGACTGGTTATGGCTACACCTTC
TRBJ2-1 | TRBV28 | . | . | CASSSGLIVWDEQFF | TGTGCCAGCAGCTCGGGACTGATTGTTTGGGATGAGCAGTTCTTC
TRBJ1-1 | TRBV30 | . | . | CAWSPRQGRRTEAFF | TGTGCCTGGAGTCCTCGCCAGGGGCGTCGCACTGAAGCTTTCTTT
TRBJ1-1 | TRBV27 | . | . | CASSLSSARVNTEAFF | TGTGCCAGCAGTTTATCCTCGGCCAGGGTGAACACTGAAGCTTTCTTT
TRBJ2-3 | TRBV5-1 | . | . | CASSPDGPADTQYF | TGCGCCAGCAGCCCGGATGGGCCCGCAGATACGCAGTATTTT
TRBJ2-5 | TRBV27 | . | . | CASSNYLKETQYF | TGTGCCAGCAGTAACTACTTAAAAGAGACCCAGTACTTC
TRBJ2-2 | TRBV5-1 | TRBD1 | . | CASSLGTGGTGELFF | TGCGCCAGCAGCTTGGGGACAGGAGGAACCGGGGAGCTGTTTTTT
TRBJ2-7 | TRBV7-2 | . | once | CASSSIPTSYEQYF | TGTGCCAGCAGCTCTATCCCGACTAGTTACGAGCAGTACTTC
TRBJ1-5 | TRBV5-5 | . | . | CASSPDGGAYQPQHF | TGTGCCAGCAGCCCGGACGGGGGTGCCTATCAGCCCCAGCATTTT
TRBJ2-1 | TRBV27 | TRBD2 | once | CASSGRLAGYYNEQFF | TGTGCCAGCAGCGGGAGACTAGCGGGATACTACAATGAGCAGTTCTTC
TRBJ2-7 | TRBV6-5 | . | . | CASSYTRDSEQYF | TGTGCCAGCAGTTACACCAGGGATTCCGAGCAGTACTTC
TRBJ2-7 | TRBV9 | TRBD1 | . | CASSPSGQPYEQYF | TGTGCCAGCAGCCCATCGGGACAGCCCTACGAGCAGTACTTC
TRBJ2-7 | TRBV5-4 | TRBD1 | once | CASSLTPRGLYEQYF | TGTGCCAGCAGCTTGACACCAAGGGGGCTCTACGAGCAGTACTTC
TRBJ1-2 | TRBV9 | . | . | CASSVVGDGYTF | TGTGCCAGCAGCGTAGTCGGGGATGGCTACACCTTC
TRBJ2-7 | TRBV9 | . | . | CASSVVGDRDYEQYF | TGTGCCAGCAGCGTAGTGGGAGACCGAGACTACGAGCAGTACTTC
TRBJ2-1 | TRBV5-4 | . | . | CASQTVRENEQFF | TGTGCCAGTCAAACCGTGCGGGAAAATGAGCAGTTCTTC
TRBJ1-2 | TRBV4-1 | TRBD1 | . | CASSETGAANYGYTF | TGCGCCAGCAGCGAGACAGGGGCCGCGAACTATGGCTACACCTTC
TRBJ1-5 | TRBV5-6 | TRBD1 | . | CASSEGQGLGQPQHF | TGTGCCAGCAGCGAGGGACAGGGGCTAGGGCAGCCCCAGCATTTT
TRBJ2-7 | TRBV5-4 | . | . | CASSLETTGEQYF | TGTGCCAGCAGCTTGGAAACGACGGGAGAGCAGTACTTC
TRBJ1-1 | TRBV9 | . | . | CASSVAGASGAFF | TGTGCCAGCAGCGTAGCTGGGGCGTCGGGAGCTTTCTTT
TRBJ2-1 | TRBV5-6 | TRBD2 | once | CASSSLLAGEAYNEQFF | TGTGCCAGCAGCTCATTACTAGCGGGAGAAGCCTACAATGAGCAGTTCTTC
TRBJ1-1 | TRBV30 | . | . | CAWGKNTEAFF | TGTGCCTGGGGCAAAAACACTGAAGCTTTCTTT
TRBJ2-5 | TRBV5-4 | TRBD1 | . | CASSLKGQKETQYF | TGTGCCAGCAGCTTAAAGGGACAGAAAGAGACCCAGTACTTC
TRBJ1-5 | TRBV6-5 | TRBD1 | . | CASRGPGQDQPQHF | TGTGCCAGCAGAGGACCCGGACAGGACCAGCCCCAGCATTTT
TRBJ2-1 | TRBV6-6 | TRBD2 | . | CASTGLVYNEQFF | TGTGCCAGCACGGGACTAGTCTACAATGAGCAGTTCTTC
TRBJ1-3 | TRBV29-1 | . | . | CSVKGPSGNTIYF | TGCAGCGTTAAGGGGCCCTCTGGAAACACCATATATTTT
TRBJ2-7 | TRBV9 | TRBD1 | once | CASSEVQGAKSYEQYF | TGTGCCAGCAGCGAGGTACAGGGGGCGAAATCCTACGAGCAGTACTTC
TRBJ1-1 | TRBV19 | TRBD1 | . | CASSEHAYGGQVKNTEAFF | TGTGCCAGTAGTGAACATGCATATGGAGGACAGGTTAAGAACACTGAAGCTTTCTTT
TRBJ2-7 | TRBV9 | TRBD2 | . | CASSVASGSYEQYF | TGTGCCAGCAGCGTGGCTAGCGGCTCCTACGAGCAGTACTTC
TRBJ2-1 | TRBV29-1 | . | . | CSVQTDSYNEQFF | TGCAGCGTGCAGACGGACAGTTACAATGAGCAGTTCTTC
TRBJ1-1 | TRBV25-1 | . | . | CASSGQALGAEAFF | TGTGCCAGCAGTGGCCAGGCGTTAGGCGCTGAAGCTTTCTTT
TRBJ2-4 | TRBV21-1 | . | . | CASSRQTGQHLAKNIQYF | TGTGCCAGCAGCAGACAAACGGGACAGCATCTAGCCAAAAACATTCAGTACTTC
TRBJ2-5 | TRBV11-3 | . | . | CASSSQHTEAQYF | TGTGCCAGCAGCTCCCAACACACTGAGGCCCAGTACTTC
TRBJ1-5 | TRBV7-9 | TRBD1 | . | CASSWGQSNQPQHF | TGTGCCAGCAGCTGGGGACAGAGCAATCAGCCCCAGCATTTT
TRBJ2-7 | TRBV7-9 | . | . | CASSPPLRTYEQYF | TGTGCCAGCAGCCCCCCCCTGCGGACCTACGAGCAGTACTTC
TRBJ2-1 | TRBV7-3 | TRBD2 | . | CASSFVPGLANEQFF | TGTGCCAGCAGCTTTGTTCCGGGACTAGCCAATGAGCAGTTCTTC
TRBJ1-4 | TRBV5-6 | TRBD1 | . | CASSPRTGVRPTNEKLFF | TGTGCCAGCAGCCCCCGGACAGGGGTCCGTCCAACTAATGAAAAACTGTTTTTT
TRBJ2-5 | TRBV7-2 | TRBD2 | once | CASSFRNGLEVSETQYF | TGTGCCAGCAGCTTCCGTAATGGACTAGAGGTTTCAGAGACCCAGTACTTC
TRBJ1-5 | TRBV13 | . | . | CASSLGPGQPQHF | TGTGCCAGCAGCTTAGGGCCGGGTCAGCCCCAGCATTTT